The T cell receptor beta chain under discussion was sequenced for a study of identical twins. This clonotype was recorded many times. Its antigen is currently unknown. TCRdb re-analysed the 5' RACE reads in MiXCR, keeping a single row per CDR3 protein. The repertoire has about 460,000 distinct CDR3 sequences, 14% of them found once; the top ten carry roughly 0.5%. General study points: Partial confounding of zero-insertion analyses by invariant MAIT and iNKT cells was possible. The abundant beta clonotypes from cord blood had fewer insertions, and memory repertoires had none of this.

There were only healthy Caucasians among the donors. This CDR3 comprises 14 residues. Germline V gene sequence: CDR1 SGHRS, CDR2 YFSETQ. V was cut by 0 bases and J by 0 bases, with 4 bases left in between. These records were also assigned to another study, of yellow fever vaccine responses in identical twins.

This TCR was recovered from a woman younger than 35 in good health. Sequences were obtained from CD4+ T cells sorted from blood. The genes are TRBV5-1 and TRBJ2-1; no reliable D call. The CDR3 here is CASSLVYSYNEQFF. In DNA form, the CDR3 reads TGCGCCAGCAGCTTGGTTTACTCCTACAATGAGCAGTTCTTC.